This TCR beta chain was recorded in a study of identical twins (dated by TCRdb to the mid-2010s). Regarding the research as a whole: To test whether fetal clonotypes persist, this study deep-sequenced TCR alpha and beta repertoires from monozygotic twins, from unrelated adults of various ages, and from cord blood. To rule out contamination, the twin experiments were replicated at different times with different library preparation protocols.

CDR1 and CDR2 were assigned from the germline V gene (reference sequence) as MNHEY and SMNVEV. Measured from the cysteine to the phenylalanine, the CDR3 is 15 residues long. Left in the record is the CDR3 DNA by itself, 45 bases read in frame from the first base. V and J are truncated by 0 bases and 4 bases respectively, leaving an intervening sequence of 12 bases. Overall results and qualifications from the work: Out-of-frame TCR alpha sharing in monozygotic twins was systematically underestimated by recombination models, whereas sharing between unrelated individuals was in agreement with the recombination models. Because the same donors could not be followed over many years, the conclusions depended on cross-sectional statistical analysis. Abundant cord blood beta clonotypes had fewer insertions, young adult naive repertoires showed a similar but weaker trend, and memory repertoires showed no such trend. Compared with coincidental sharing between unrelated individuals, out-of-frame TCR alpha sequences shared between twins showed an excess of sequences with low generation probability. In beta out-of-frame sequences, excess twin sharing was weaker, because having fewer shared sequences lowered the signal-to-noise ratio. Zero-insertion analyses could be partly confounded by invariant T cells such as MAIT and iNKT, though diverse VJ usage argued against such confounding for most clonotypes.

Every donor in the study was a healthy Caucasian. The twin cohort consisted of three pairs of female monozygotic twins, all aged roughly 18 to 30 years. Peripheral blood mononuclear cells were used as the source from which RNA for TCR libraries was isolated. A word on this clonotype: The antigen this receptor binds is unknown. No base-level quality is on record; no much larger clone is a single base apart.

Libraries were made using 5' RACE. The sequencing machine was an Illumina HiSeq 2000. Template switching added a universal primer binding site, and the final cDNA carried a unique molecular identifier that allowed TCR cDNA molecules to be counted accurately. Specific primers in the conserved constant-segment region were used to synthesize first-strand cDNA for TCR alpha and beta chains. To control for contamination, each cDNA library was double barcoded with a SMART-Mk sample barcode plus Illumina barcodes. Two successive PCR steps introduced TruSeq adapter sequences along with Illumina sample barcodes. The TCR alpha and beta cDNA libraries were sequenced on the Illumina HiSeq platform using custom primers. Per the original workflow: MiGEC was used to process raw reads and extract unique molecular identifiers, and MiXCR was used to find CDR3 positions. Recombination models were inferred per individual with the repgenHMM and IGoR tools using an EM algorithm. Shared clonotype analysis was performed with the tcR package in R, normalizing sharing by the product of cloneset sizes. To study raw recombination free of thymic and clonal selection effects, out-of-frame nonproductive sequences were analyzed. The public reads were reprocessed in TCRdb via fastp at Q25 and MiXCR, keeping in-frame beta chains. Identical CDR3 proteins give one entry, which carries the most common genes and DNA. TCRdb assigned the V and J calls; the authors' analysis was not used. In all, the sample holds some 900,000 distinct CDR3 sequences, and approximately 13% of those were seen once. 1.5% to 2% of the sample is taken by the ten largest.

These data also formed part of another study, on yellow fever vaccine responses in identical twins. From the second report: According to the authors, the vaccine-induced T cell response in identical twins seemed to be partly convergent and partly specific to each individual. Focusing on identical twins, the study followed the T cell clones that responded to the vaccine, and did so with precision.

The chain uses TRBV27 and TRBJ2-5; the D segment cannot be called with confidence. The receptor was derived from a woman under 30 in good health. The material sequenced was PBMCs. The nucleotide sequence is TGTGCCAGCAGTTTATCGATAGGGATGGGAGAGACCCAGTACTTC. This encodes CASSLSIGMGETQYF.